Listed below are T cell receptor beta chains from one sample, sequenced in a study of blood T cell repertoires in COVID-19. Method: immunoSEQ multiplex PCR; TCRdb's copy keeps in-frame clones and lacks some. The data hold over 150,000 clones, with roughly 91% observed a single time. The sample consisted of peripheral blood. All receptors derive from a man aged 45-65 years who had recovered from COVID-19. Each CDR3 is given with its conserved first and last residue. D genes are given only for firm matches.

j_call d_call v_call cdr3_aa
TRBJ2-7 TRBD1 TRBV5-4 CASSPRDSSYEQYF
TRBJ1-2 . TRBV5-1 CASSLRDTKTRGYTF
TRBJ1-2 . TRBV6-6 CASSSTSYGYTF
TRBJ2-7 TRBD1 TRBV2 CASWGDRSYEQYF
TRBJ2-3 TRBD1 TRBV6-2/TRBV6-3 CASSYLQGALDTQYF
TRBJ1-1 . TRBV7-2 CASSLTGQPNTEAFF
TRBJ1-2 . TRBV19 CASSILTDYGYTF
TRBJ2-7 TRBD1 TRBV18 CASSSGQGLGEQYF
TRBJ2-3 . TRBV21-1 CASSKELAGGPWGTDTQYF
TRBJ2-7 . TRBV6-2/TRBV6-3 CASSYKGNPTEYEQYF
TRBJ2-5 TRBD2 TRBV19 CASSVGLAGARETQYF
TRBJ1-5 TRBD1 TRBV27 CASSPDRVNQPQHF
TRBJ2-1 TRBD1 TRBV7-6 CASSPGTGLVEQFF
TRBJ2-4 . TRBV19 CASSPRGRILAKNIQYF
TRBJ2-4 TRBD1 TRBV19 CASSIARTGGNAKNIQYF
TRBJ2-7 . TRBV18 CASSLLVESSYEQYF
TRBJ2-2 TRBD2 TRBV7-9 CASSPAGVISGELFF
TRBJ1-5 . TRBV2 CASSPQFNSNQPQHF
TRBJ2-2 . TRBV10-3 CAISNPGLANTGELFF
TRBJ2-1 . TRBV19 CASSIDRGAAYNEQFF
TRBJ2-2 TRBD2 TRBV18 CASSPATSANTGELFF
TRBJ2-7 . TRBV5-4 CASSLAGVRDEQYF
TRBJ2-3 . TRBV28 CASRPGGERNTQYF
TRBJ2-7 TRBD1 TRBV5-1 CASSEWTGVAYEQYF
TRBJ1-4 . TRBV24-1 CATSDSGSNEKLFF
TRBJ1-6 . TRBV19 CASSEQRNSPLHF
TRBJ1-1 . TRBV28 CASTSAGWNTEAFF
TRBJ2-7 TRBD1 TRBV18 CASSATGAWHEQYF
TRBJ2-5 TRBD1 TRBV14 CASSHGGTGETQYF
TRBJ1-1 TRBD1 TRBV10-3 CAISPQGGNTEAFF
TRBJ1-3 . TRBV27 CASSQQGSGNTIYF